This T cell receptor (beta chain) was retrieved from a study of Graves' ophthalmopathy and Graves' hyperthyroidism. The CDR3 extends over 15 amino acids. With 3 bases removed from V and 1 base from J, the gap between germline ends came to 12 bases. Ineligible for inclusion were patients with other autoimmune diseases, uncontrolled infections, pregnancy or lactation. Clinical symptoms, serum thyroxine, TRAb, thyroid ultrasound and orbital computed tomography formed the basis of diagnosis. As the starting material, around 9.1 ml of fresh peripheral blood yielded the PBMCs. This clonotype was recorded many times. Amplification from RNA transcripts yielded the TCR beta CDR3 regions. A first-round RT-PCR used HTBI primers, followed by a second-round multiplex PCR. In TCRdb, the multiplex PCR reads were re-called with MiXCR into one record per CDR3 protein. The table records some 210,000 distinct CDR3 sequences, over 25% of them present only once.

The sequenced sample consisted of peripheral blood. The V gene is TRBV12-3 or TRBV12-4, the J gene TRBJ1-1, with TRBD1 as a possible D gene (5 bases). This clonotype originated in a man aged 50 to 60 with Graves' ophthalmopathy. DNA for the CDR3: TGTGCCAGCAGTTTTGGGGCGGAGGGGAACACTGAAGCTTTCTTT. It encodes CASSFGAEGNTEAFF.